These 32 T cell receptor beta chains share one sample of origin, sequenced in a study of circulating and synovial CD4+ cells in juvenile arthritis (TCRdb year 2014). Library method: the immunoSEQ multiplex PCR assay. TCRdb mirrors the immuneACCESS table, restricted to in-frame sequences. Some clones are absent from its copies; in checked studies, under half trace to an unresolved V gene, and the reason for the others is unknown. Recorded for this sample are approximately 16,000 clones; roughly 89% of them occurred a single time. The ten most abundant clones make up approximately 0.7% of the sample. What was sequenced was CD4+ T cells from blood. These receptors were collected from a human donor with juvenile idiopathic arthritis.

J is TRBJ2-5 and V is TRBV2, with 7 positions matching TRBD2. The germline gives CDR1 SNHLY, CDR2 FYNNEI. The trim removed 4 bases at V and 4 bases at J, leaving 6 bases unmatched. The CDR3 covers 14 residues. In DNA form, the CDR3 reads TGTGCCAGCAGTGTTGGGAGGGCTGGAGAGACCCAGTACTTC. Amino acid sequence: CASSVGRAGETQYF.

This clone was seen only once. The J gene is TRBJ2-3, the V gene TRBV27; D is ambiguous. This CDR3 is built from 13 residues. Germline V gene data show CDR1 as MNHEY and CDR2 as SMNVEV (reference sequence). V lost 6 bases and J lost 3, with 10 bases in between. The CDR3 is CASRKTGTDTQYF. The CDR3 region has the DNA TGTGCCAGCAGGAAGACGGGTACAGATACGCAGTATTTT.

The rearrangement joins TRBV19 to TRBJ1-5; D perhaps matches TRBD1 (6 bases). Germline CDR1 LNHDA, CDR2 SQIVND (reference sequence). The CDR3 is 14 amino acids. The ends were cut back, 7 bases at V and 3 bases at J, with 13 bases in the middle. CDR3 DNA sequence: TGTGCCAGTACCCACAGGGCCGCCAATCAGCCCCAGCATTTT. Translated, it gives CASTHRAANQPQHF. Combining the CDR3 with reference TRBV19 and TRBJ1-5 gives the whole variable domain DGGITQSPKYLFRKEGQNVTLSCEQNLNHDAMYWYRQDPGQGLRLIYYSQIVNDFQKGDIAEGYSVSREKKESFPLTVTSAQKNPTAFYLCASTHRAANQPQHFGDGTRLSIL.

This clone came up once. The chain combines TRBV9 with TRBJ2-3; tentative D call: TRBD2 (6 bases). The CDR3 has 16 residues. In germline, CDR1 is SGDLS, CDR2 YYNGEE. Between the trimmed V and J ends, which lost 0 bases and 4 bases, there was a span of 15 bases. CDR3 protein: CASSVATSWGADTQYF. The CDR3 DNA reads TGTGCCAGCAGCGTAGCTACGAGTTGGGGGGCAGATACGCAGTATTTT.

The V gene is TRBV5-4, the J gene TRBJ1-2; tentative D call: TRBD1 (5 bases). V was trimmed by 0 bases and J by 7 bases, leaving 7 bases between them. The length of the CDR3 is 12 residues. The germline V gene encodes CDR1 SGHNT and CDR2 YYREEE (reference sequence). The CDR3 bases are TGTGCCAGCAGCTTGGATAGGGGTGGCTACACCTTC. Amino acids: CASSLDRGGYTF.

The chain couples TRBV6-1 to TRBJ1-1; maybe TRBD1 (5 bases). V was clipped by 6 bases and J by 4 bases, with 15 bases between them. The CDR3 is 14 residues long. CDR1 and CDR2 from the germline V gene are MNHNS and SASEGT. The CDR3 loop reads CASRGGGASTEAFF. The CDR3 bases are TGTGCCAGCAGGGGGGGAGGGGCCAGCACTGAAGCTTTCTTT.

J is TRBJ2-5 and V is TRBV5-1; D is possibly TRBD2 (5 bases). Germline V CDR1 and CDR2: SGHRS, YFSETQ. The CDR3 consists of 17 residues. Trimming cost V 0 bases and J 1 base, with 16 bases left between them. CDR3 sequence: CASSLVAGRLFQETQYF. Written as DNA, the CDR3 is TGCGCCAGCAGCTTGGTGGCCGGCAGACTATTCCAAGAGACCCAGTACTTC.

This clone was recorded only once. This chain uses TRBV7-2 with TRBJ1-3, with D unresolved. The CDR3 is made up of 15 amino acids. The V end lost 3 bases, the J end lost 1 base, and 10 bases lay between the germline ends. The germline V gene has CDR1 SGHTA and CDR2 FQGNSA. DNA for the CDR3: TGTGCCAGCAGCTTGAGGGTAGGGTCTGGAAACACCATATATTTT. Encoded protein: CASSLRVGSGNTIYF.

The chain joins TRBV6-4 to TRBJ1-1; 8 nucleotides line up with TRBD1. CDR1 is MRHNA, CDR2 SNTAGT, per germline. Trimming cost V 5 bases and J 2 bases; bases outside gene matches: 4. The CDR3 totals 14 residues. The CDR3 region is CASSPRGRNTEAFF. CDR3 sequence (DNA): TGTGCCAGCAGTCCCAGGGGGCGAAACACTGAAGCTTTCTTT.

A few counts support this clone. This chain joins TRBV4-3 and TRBJ2-7; 9 bases line up with TRBD2. CDR3 length: 17 amino acids. Looked up from germline, CDR1 is LGHNA and CDR2 is YSLEER. Trimming took 0 bases from V and 0 from J; bases not matched to a gene: 6. Written as DNA, the CDR3 is TGCGCCAGCAGCCAAGAGGTCCGCGGGAGGGACTCCTACGAGCAGTACTTC. Amino acids: CASSQEVRGRDSYEQYF.

This clone was found once. The CDR3 DNA reads as TGTGCCAGCAGATCAGGGAACTCTGGAAACACCATATATTTT. Residues: CASRSGNSGNTIYF. This chain links TRBV2 with TRBJ1-3; D is possibly TRBD1 (5 bases). Looked up from germline, CDR1 is SNHLY and CDR2 is FYNNEI. The length of the CDR3 is 14 residues. The germline V and J ends were trimmed by 6 bases and 0 bases, with 9 bases remaining between them.

J is TRBJ2-7 and V is TRBV27; weak D call: TRBD2 (5 bases). Trimming stripped 5 bases from V and 0 bases from J, with 11 bases between. The germline V gene has CDR1 MNHEY and CDR2 SMNVEV (reference sequence). This CDR3 is 14 amino acids long. Here the CDR3 DNA reads TGTGCCAGCAGTATACGACGGGACTCCTACGAGCAGTACTTC. Its protein is CASSIRRDSYEQYF.

The chain recombines TRBV21-1 with TRBJ2-3; the table's D call, TRBD2, was not checked against the DNA. TRBV21-1 is deemed a pseudogene. The CDR3 covers 14 residues. In nucleotides, the CDR3 is TGTGCCAGCAGCAATCGGACTCCGGGGGGGCCGCAGTATTTT. Protein: CASSNRTPGGPQYF.

V is TRBV7-9 and J is TRBJ1-1; maybe TRBD1 (5 bases). This CDR3 region has 15 residues. Germline V lookup: CDR1 SEHNR, CDR2 FQNEAQ (reference sequence). Trimming shortened V by 3 bases and J by 4 bases, and 15 bases separated the two germline ends. CDR3 loop: CASSFGNRWGTEAFF. CDR3 nucleotides: TGTGCCAGCAGCTTTGGAAACAGGTGGGGCACTGAAGCTTTCTTT.

The chain is built from TRBV5-4 and TRBJ2-2, with D possibly matching TRBD2 (7 bases). In germline, CDR1 is SGHNT, CDR2 YYREEE (reference sequence). Trimming took 4 bases from V and 0 from J, leaving 13 bases between them. This CDR3 is built from 16 residues. The CDR3 loop reads CASSVRGGANTGELFF. DNA of the CDR3: TGTGCCAGCAGCGTGAGGGGGGGCGCGAACACCGGGGAGCTGTTTTTT.

The rearrangement links TRBV5-4 to TRBJ2-1; 11 bases are shared with TRBD2. This CDR3 is built from 17 residues. CDR1 and CDR2 from the germline V gene are SGHNT and YYREEE (reference sequence). V shed 4 bases and J 4 bases; nucleotides not matched to a gene: 10. The CDR3 DNA sequence: TGTGCCAGCAGCCCGGGCCCTACTAGCGGGGGTTACAATGAGCAGTTCTTC. Translated: CASSPGPTSGGYNEQFF.

V gene TRBV18 combines with J gene TRBJ2-1, with unresolved D. CDR3 length equals 13 residues. Trimming cost V 1 base and J 10 bases, with 11 bases left between them. Germline V gives CDR1 KGHSH, CDR2 LQKENI. The CDR3 sequence is CASSPLYEQEQFF. CDR3 DNA: TGTGCCAGCTCACCACTCTACGAACAGGAGCAGTTCTTC.

The chain is built from TRBV4-3 and TRBJ1-5; D unresolved. CDR3 length: 13 residues. In germline, CDR1 is LGHNA, CDR2 YSLEER. The V end was cut by 0 bases, the J end by 6 bases, with 6 bases between. The CDR3 reads CASSQDRGQPQHF. The CDR3 DNA is TGCGCCAGCAGCCAAGATCGGGGTCAGCCCCAGCATTTT.

This chain links TRBV7-9 with TRBJ2-7; no firm D call. Trimming left V 2 bases short and J 6 bases short, with 11 bases between. Germline values: CDR1 SEHNR, CDR2 FQNEAQ (reference sequence). The CDR3 has 13 amino acids. This chain's CDR3 is CASSLSSVSEQYF. The CDR3 DNA is TGTGCCAGCAGCTTATCGTCCGTGTCCGAGCAGTACTTC.

This clone was counted between two and nine times. The V gene is TRBV19, the J gene TRBJ1-1; D might be TRBD1 (5 bases). Deletions cut 2 bases from V and 4 bases from J, with 8 bases between. This CDR3 spans 13 amino acids. CDR1 and CDR2 from the germline V gene are LNHDA and SQIVND (reference sequence). CDR3 sequence reads: CASSIRQSTEAFF. CDR3 coding DNA: TGTGCCAGTAGTATAAGACAGTCCACTGAAGCTTTCTTT.

The genes are TRBV10-3 and TRBJ2-1; TRBD2 matches at 8 bases. Per the germline V gene, CDR1 is ENHRY and CDR2 is SYGVKD. V lost 10 bases, J lost 5 bases, and 7 bases stayed unmatched. CDR3 length: 13 residues. The CDR3 nucleotides read TGTGCCACCGAGCGGGAGAGTCACAATGAGCAGTTCTTC. The encoded protein is CATERESHNEQFF.

The chain uses TRBV28 and TRBJ2-7; D is undetermined. The length of the CDR3 is 13 residues. Trimming took off 5 bases at V and 0 bases at J, with 8 bases between the two ends. The V gene's germline CDR1 is MDHEN and CDR2 SYDVKM. The DNA of the CDR3 is TGTGCCAGCAGTCCCTGGAGCTCCTACGAGCAGTACTTC. Translating it yields CASSPWSSYEQYF.

This sequence joins TRBV29-1 and TRBJ1-2, with D maybe TRBD1 (5 bases). This CDR3 has 12 residues. V was cut by 8 bases and J by 2 bases, with 12 bases left in between. Germline V gene data show CDR1 as SQVTM and CDR2 as ANQGSEA. The CDR3 reads CSLGEENYGYTF. In DNA form, the CDR3 reads TGCAGCCTAGGGGAAGAGAACTATGGCTACACCTTC.

The rearrangement links TRBV11-2 to TRBJ1-1; D not resolved. Germline V lookup: CDR1 SGHAT, CDR2 FQNNGV. V dropped 0 bases and J dropped 6 bases, with 11 bases sitting between them. The CDR3 spans 14 residues. CDR3 sequence reads: CASSLDLGGPEAFF. The DNA of the CDR3 is TGTGCCAGCAGCTTAGATCTGGGAGGGCCTGAAGCTTTCTTT.

This clone was counted a single time. The CDR3 sequence is CASRLLIYEQYF. For the CDR3, the DNA is TGTGCCAGCAGGCTCCTAATCTACGAGCAGTACTTC. The chain combines TRBV5-6 with TRBJ2-7; the D is unclear. The CDR3 is 12 residues long. Trimming took off 5 bases at V and 3 bases at J, with 9 bases between the two ends. CDR1 is SGHDT, CDR2 YYEEEE, per germline.

The V and J genes are TRBV29-1 and TRBJ1-2, with 8 bases identical to TRBD1. V lost 3 bases to trimming and J lost 7 bases; unmatched junction nucleotides: 7. Germline loops: CDR1 SQVTM, CDR2 ANQGSEA. The CDR3 loop spans 13 amino acids. The CDR3 loop reads CSVEAGQVVGYTF. CDR3 DNA sequence: TGCAGCGTTGAGGCGGGACAGGTGGTTGGCTACACCTTC.

The genes are TRBV27 and TRBJ2-2, with TRBD1 identical over 12 bases. The CDR3 totals 18 residues. Germline V gene data show CDR1 as MNHEY and CDR2 as SMNVEV (reference sequence). After removal of 6 bases from V and 4 bases from J, the junction contained 12 bases not matched to a gene. CDR3 nucleotide sequence: TGTGCCAGCAGAATCGGGACAGGGGGCGCTTTCTTCACCGGGGAGCTGTTTTTT. Protein: CASRIGTGGAFFTGELFF.

The chain has TRBV2 and TRBJ2-2; D gene ambiguous. The germline V gene has CDR1 SNHLY and CDR2 FYNNEI. Deletions cut 2 bases from V and 1 base from J, with 5 bases between. The CDR3 spans 14 residues. This chain's CDR3 is CASSEWRNTGELFF. CDR3 bases: TGTGCCAGCAGTGAATGGAGGAACACCGGGGAGCTGTTTTTT.

This rearrangement joins TRBV15 to TRBJ2-5; D uncertain. V was cut by 1 base and J by 5 bases, with 5 bases left in between. Germline V CDR1 and CDR2: LNHNV, YYDKDF (reference sequence). The CDR3 runs 12 residues. Written as DNA, the CDR3 is TGTGCCACCAGCAGAGTCCGGGAGACCCAGTACTTC. Its protein is CATSRVRETQYF. The whole variable domain, remainder taken from reference TRBV15 and TRBJ2-5, is DAMVIQNPRYQVTQFGKPVTLSCSQTLNHNVMYWYQQKSSQAPKLLFHYYDKDFNNEADTPDNFQSRRPNTSFCFLDIRSPGLGDTAMYLCATSRVRETQYFGPGTRLLVL.

The rearrangement links TRBV5-1 to TRBJ1-1, with D tentatively TRBD1 (6 bases). The V gene lost 4 bases and the J gene lost 2 bases, with 18 bases spanning the gap. The CDR3 has 16 residues. Per the germline V gene, CDR1 is SGHRS and CDR2 is YFSETQ. This chain's CDR3 is CASSERPVGANTEAFF. CDR3 coding DNA: TGCGCCAGCAGCGAACGTCCGGTGGGGGCTAACACTGAAGCTTTCTTT. Full variable domain (missing parts from reference TRBV5-1 and TRBJ1-1): KAGVTQTPRYLIKTRGQQVTLSCSPISGHRSVSWYQQTPGQGLQFLFEYFSETQRNKGNFPGRFSGRQFSNSRSEMNVSTLELGDSALYLCASSERPVGANTEAFFGQGTRLTVV.

The chain uses TRBV5-8 and TRBJ1-2, with D hard to call. Trimming took 5 bases from V and 5 from J, leaving 4 bases between them. Germline values: CDR1 SGHTS, CDR2 YDEGEE. The CDR3 runs 10 residues. CDR3 nucleotide sequence: TGTGCCAGCAGGGCATATGGCTACACCTTC. Translating gives CASRAYGYTF.

The chain uses TRBV27 and TRBJ2-1, with 8 bases that match TRBD1. V lost 3 bases to trimming and J lost 12 bases; unmatched junction nucleotides: 4. CDR1 is MNHEY and CDR2 is SMNVEV in the germline V gene (reference sequence). The CDR3 is 12 amino acids. CDR3 residues: CASSFTGGGQFF. The CDR3 bases are TGTGCCAGCAGTTTCACAGGGGGAGGGCAGTTCTTC.